The sample holds many counts of the clone carrying this TCR beta chain. Antigen unknown. The read terminates 3 residues ahead of where the CDR3 ends, so the germline J gene completes it. The assay was immunoSEQ multiplex PCR, and TCRdb's table has in-frame clones only and misses some. The sample counts 57,000 or so clones, none seen once; the ten largest own under 2%. This CDR3 comprises 14 residues. The V and J ends lost 0 bases and 4 bases respectively, with 10 bases between them. CDR1 SNHLY and CDR2 FYNNEI come from the germline V gene. These data come from a study of T cell clonality in common variable immunodeficiency. Study outcomes and limitations: In common variable immunodeficiency, TCR beta chains reportedly carried fewer deletions and N-nucleotide insertions. TCRbeta clonality was increased in CVID versus healthy controls.

The genes are TRBV2 and TRBJ2-7; D perhaps matches TRBD2 (5 bases). The sample taken for sequencing was peripheral blood mononuclear cells. The receptor's source is a person aged 18 to 75 in good health. The covered CDR3 bases are TGTGCCAGCAGTGAAGCCCGGGGAACTTACGAG. Protein: CASSEARGTYE. The entire CDR3 reads CASSEARGTYEQYF.